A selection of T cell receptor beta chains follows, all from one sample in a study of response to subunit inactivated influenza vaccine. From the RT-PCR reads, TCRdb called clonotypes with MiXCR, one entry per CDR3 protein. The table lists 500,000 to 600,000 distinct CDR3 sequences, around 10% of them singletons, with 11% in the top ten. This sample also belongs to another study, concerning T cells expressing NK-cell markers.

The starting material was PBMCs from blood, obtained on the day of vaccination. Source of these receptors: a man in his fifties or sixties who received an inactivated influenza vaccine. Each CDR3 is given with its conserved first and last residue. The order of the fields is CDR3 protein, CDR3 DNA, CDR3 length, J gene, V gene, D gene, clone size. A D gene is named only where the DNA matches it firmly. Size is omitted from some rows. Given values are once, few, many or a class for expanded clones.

CDR3aa: CASSQGGRVSEKLFF; CDR3nt: TGTGCCAGCAGCCAAGGGGGGAGGGTCTCAGAAAAACTGTTTTTT; len: 15; j_gene: TRBJ1-4; v_gene: TRBV4-2; d_gene: -; abundance: -
CDR3aa: CASSRLVTLTDTQYF; CDR3nt: TGTGCCAGCAGCCGCCTAGTAACACTCACAGATACGCAGTATTTT; len: 15; j_gene: TRBJ2-3; v_gene: TRBV3-1; d_gene: -; abundance: few
CDR3aa: CASRAPGRNSYEQYF; CDR3nt: TGTGCCAGCAGGGCTCCAGGGAGAAACTCCTACGAGCAGTACTTC; len: 15; j_gene: TRBJ2-7; v_gene: TRBV7-2; d_gene: -; abundance: few
CDR3aa: CASKGPTDTQYF; CDR3nt: TGTGCCAGCAAGGGTCCAACAGATACGCAGTATTTT; len: 12; j_gene: TRBJ2-3; v_gene: TRBV12-3/TRBV12-4; d_gene: -; abundance: many
CDR3aa: CASSTTPGLDNEQFF; CDR3nt: TGTGCCAGCAGTACGACCCCCGGACTAGACAATGAGCAGTTCTTC; len: 15; j_gene: TRBJ2-1; v_gene: TRBV28; d_gene: TRBD2; abundance: few
CDR3aa: CAATSEVQYF; CDR3nt: TGTGCCGCCACCTCAGAAGTGCAGTACTTC; len: 10; j_gene: TRBJ2-7; v_gene: TRBV28; d_gene: -; abundance: -
CDR3aa: CASSQGSIGTSPSTDTQYF; CDR3nt: TGTGCCAGCAGCCAAGGAAGCATTGGGACCTCACCTAGCACAGATACGCAGTATTTT; len: 19; j_gene: TRBJ2-3; v_gene: TRBV14; d_gene: -; abundance: -
CDR3aa: CASSPFGSGANVLTF; CDR3nt: TGTGCCAGCAGCCCTTTTGGATCCGGGGCCAACGTCCTGACTTTC; len: 15; j_gene: TRBJ2-6; v_gene: TRBV5-4; d_gene: -; abundance: -
CDR3aa: CASRLAGGNTGELFF; CDR3nt: TGTGCCAGCAGACTAGCGGGGGGTAACACCGGGGAGCTGTTTTTT; len: 15; j_gene: TRBJ2-2; v_gene: TRBV11-2; d_gene: TRBD2; abundance: -
CDR3aa: CSAPSVARGDEQYF; CDR3nt: TGCAGTGCCCCCTCCGTGGCCCGTGGGGACGAGCAGTACTTC; len: 14; j_gene: TRBJ2-7; v_gene: TRBV20-1; d_gene: -; abundance: few
CDR3aa: CASSLGWDRENIQYF; CDR3nt: TGTGCCAGCAGCTTAGGATGGGACAGAGAAAACATTCAGTACTTC; len: 15; j_gene: TRBJ2-4; v_gene: TRBV7-9; d_gene: TRBD1; abundance: -
CDR3aa: CASSLAPRDRGSDTQYF; CDR3nt: TGTGCCAGCAGCTTGGCCCCGCGGGACAGGGGTTCGGATACGCAGTATTTT; len: 17; j_gene: TRBJ2-3; v_gene: TRBV5-5; d_gene: TRBD1; abundance: many
CDR3aa: CSATGTGGWGTEAFF; CDR3nt: TGCAGTGCCACCGGGACAGGGGGCTGGGGGACTGAAGCTTTCTTT; len: 15; j_gene: TRBJ1-1; v_gene: TRBV20-1; d_gene: TRBD1; abundance: many
CDR3aa: CASSYGTGARNEQFF; CDR3nt: TGTGCCAGCAGTTACGGGACAGGGGCGCGCAATGAGCAGTTCTTC; len: 15; j_gene: TRBJ2-1; v_gene: TRBV6-2/TRBV6-3; d_gene: TRBD1; abundance: -
CDR3aa: CASSPPGPSGPRTGPDTQYF; CDR3nt: TGTGCCAGCTCACCACCGGGACCTAGCGGCCCTCGAACGGGCCCAGATACGCAGTATTTT; len: 20; j_gene: TRBJ2-3; v_gene: TRBV18; d_gene: TRBD2; abundance: -
CDR3aa: CASSFDKGSGELFF; CDR3nt: TGTGCCAGCAGCTTCGACAAAGGTTCCGGGGAGCTGTTTTTT; len: 14; j_gene: TRBJ2-2; v_gene: TRBV7-2; d_gene: -; abundance: many
CDR3aa: CSAREGSSPVEQYF; CDR3nt: TGCAGTGCTAGAGAGGGGTCCTCGCCTGTCGAGCAGTACTTC; len: 14; j_gene: TRBJ2-7; v_gene: TRBV20-1; d_gene: -; abundance: -
CDR3aa: CASRRLAGVLSYEQYF; CDR3nt: TGTGCCAGCAGGAGACTAGCGGGAGTCCTCTCCTACGAGCAGTACTTC; len: 16; j_gene: TRBJ2-7; v_gene: TRBV6-2/TRBV6-3; d_gene: TRBD2; abundance: few
CDR3aa: CSARWAGEADTQYF; CDR3nt: TGCAGTGCTAGATGGGCGGGAGAGGCAGATACGCAGTATTTT; len: 14; j_gene: TRBJ2-3; v_gene: TRBV20-1; d_gene: TRBD2; abundance: -
CDR3aa: CASSLMIQRPSSYNEQFF; CDR3nt: TGTGCCAGCAGTTTAATGATCCAGCGGCCGAGCTCCTACAATGAGCAGTTCTTC; len: 18; j_gene: TRBJ2-1; v_gene: TRBV28; d_gene: -; abundance: -
CDR3aa: CASRRSGAGTNQETQYF; CDR3nt: TGTGCCAGCAGGCGATCGGGAGCGGGGACTAACCAAGAGACCCAGTACTTC; len: 17; j_gene: TRBJ2-5; v_gene: TRBV25-1; d_gene: TRBD2; abundance: many
CDR3aa: CASSAPGQGNEKLFF; CDR3nt: TGTGCCAGTAGTGCGCCGGGACAGGGGAATGAAAAACTGTTTTTT; len: 15; j_gene: TRBJ1-4; v_gene: TRBV19; d_gene: TRBD1; abundance: -
CDR3aa: CASSPRVSEQFF; CDR3nt: TGTGCCAGCAGCCCCCGAGTCTCTGAGCAGTTCTTC; len: 12; j_gene: TRBJ2-1; v_gene: TRBV5-6; d_gene: -; abundance: few
CDR3aa: CASSQELHLGGGNEQFF; CDR3nt: TGCGCCAGCAGCCAAGAGCTTCATCTCGGTGGAGGCAATGAGCAGTTCTTC; len: 17; j_gene: TRBJ2-1; v_gene: TRBV4-1; d_gene: -; abundance: many
CDR3aa: CASSYSIEDEQYF; CDR3nt: TGTGCCAGCAGTTACTCGATTGAGGACGAGCAGTACTTC; len: 13; j_gene: TRBJ2-7; v_gene: TRBV6-5; d_gene: -; abundance: few
CDR3aa: CASSPRSGQGYFGPYEQYF; CDR3nt: -; len: 19; j_gene: TRBJ2-7; v_gene: TRBV18; d_gene: -; abundance: few
CDR3aa: CASSPGRLSYNEQFF; CDR3nt: TGTGCCAGCAGTCCAGGGAGATTGTCCTACAATGAGCAGTTCTTC; len: 15; j_gene: TRBJ2-1; v_gene: TRBV2; d_gene: -; abundance: -
CDR3aa: CASSQESGGGPYNEQFF; CDR3nt: TGCGCCAGCAGCCAAGAGAGCGGCGGGGGACCCTACAATGAGCAGTTCTTC; len: 17; j_gene: TRBJ2-1; v_gene: TRBV4-1; d_gene: TRBD2; abundance: few
CDR3aa: CASSLDFRNEQYF; CDR3nt: TGTGCCAGCAGCTTAGATTTTAGGAACGAGCAGTACTTC; len: 13; j_gene: TRBJ2-7; v_gene: TRBV11-2; d_gene: -; abundance: many
CDR3aa: CASTFGRDTDTQYF; CDR3nt: TGTGCCAGCACCTTCGGGCGGGATACAGATACGCAGTATTTT; len: 14; j_gene: TRBJ2-3; v_gene: TRBV12-3/TRBV12-4; d_gene: -; abundance: few
CDR3aa: CASSIEGAPTDTQYF; CDR3nt: TGTGCCAGCAGCATAGAAGGGGCACCCACAGATACGCAGTATTTT; len: 15; j_gene: TRBJ2-3; v_gene: TRBV9; d_gene: -; abundance: once
CDR3aa: CASSVPSGGKGWSYNEQFF; CDR3nt: TGTGCCAGCAGCGTCCCTAGCGGGGGAAAGGGGTGGTCCTACAATGAGCAGTTCTTC; len: 19; j_gene: TRBJ2-1; v_gene: TRBV11-2; d_gene: TRBD2; abundance: -
CDR3aa: CASSQGRNNEQFF; CDR3nt: TGTGCCAGCAGTCAGGGACGAAACAATGAGCAGTTCTTC; len: 13; j_gene: TRBJ2-1; v_gene: TRBV3-1; d_gene: -; abundance: many
CDR3aa: CASSQRLATYEQYF; CDR3nt: TGTGCCAGCAGCCAACGACTAGCTACCTACGAGCAGTACTTC; len: 14; j_gene: TRBJ2-7; v_gene: TRBV3-1; d_gene: TRBD2; abundance: -
CDR3aa: CASSHYGVKSSYEQYF; CDR3nt: TGTGCCAGCAGCCATTACGGGGTTAAAAGCTCCTACGAGCAGTACTTC; len: 16; j_gene: TRBJ2-7; v_gene: TRBV7-2; d_gene: -; abundance: many
CDR3aa: CASRLQDTGELFF; CDR3nt: TGTGCCAGCAGGCTTCAGGACACCGGGGAGCTGTTTTTT; len: 13; j_gene: TRBJ2-2; v_gene: TRBV12-3/TRBV12-4; d_gene: -; abundance: many
CDR3aa: CASSWDREIYNEQFF; CDR3nt: TGTGCCAGCAGCTGGGACAGGGAGATCTACAATGAGCAGTTCTTC; len: 15; j_gene: TRBJ2-1; v_gene: TRBV28; d_gene: TRBD1; abundance: -
CDR3aa: CSVKKRNSYEQYF; CDR3nt: TGCAGTGTTAAGAAAAGGAACTCCTACGAGCAGTACTTC; len: 13; j_gene: TRBJ2-7; v_gene: TRBV29-1; d_gene: -; abundance: few
CDR3aa: CASSAGQGTKETQYF; CDR3nt: TGCGCCAGCAGCGCCGGACAGGGGACGAAAGAGACCCAGTACTTC; len: 15; j_gene: TRBJ2-5; v_gene: TRBV5-1; d_gene: TRBD1; abundance: few
CDR3aa: CASSESSGGEAFF; CDR3nt: TGTGCCAGCAGTGAATCCTCGGGAGGTGAAGCTTTCTTT; len: 13; j_gene: TRBJ1-1; v_gene: TRBV25-1; d_gene: -; abundance: few
CDR3aa: CASSKDRGNTEAFF; CDR3nt: TGTGCCAGCAGCAAGGACAGGGGGAACACTGAAGCTTTCTTT; len: 14; j_gene: TRBJ1-1; v_gene: TRBV7-8; d_gene: TRBD1; abundance: few